This T cell receptor (beta chain) was recovered during a study of cytomegalovirus exposure and HLA in healthy donors. The CDR3 runs 16 residues. The germline V gene has CDR1 SGHAT and CDR2 FQNNGV. V was clipped by 4 bases and J by 5 bases, with 20 bases between them. Researchers ran the PCR with 60 Vbeta and 13 Jbeta primers. Clones were sequenced by immunoSEQ multiplex PCR, and TCRdb holds only the in-frame ones, with some missing. Of over 95,000 clones in the sample, about 80% were seen once. The clonotype was recovered from a man between 35 and 55 years old in good health and CMV-seronegative. Material for sequencing was PBMCs. The chain has TRBV11-2 and TRBJ2-5; D gene uncertain. The CDR3, as DNA: TGTGCCAGCAGCTCACCCCCGGGTTCCACTCGGGAGACCCAGTACTTC. Its protein product is CASSSPPGSTRETQYF.